This entry lists 10 T cell receptor beta chains sequenced from one sample in a study of shared clonotypes between healthy human individuals. The assay was immunoSEQ multiplex PCR, and TCRdb's table has in-frame clones only and misses some. Among about 1,800,000 clones listed, just under 95% were seen once. Naive CD8 cells lacked CD45RO, underwent positive selection for CCR7 and left out terminally differentiated effector memory CD45RA+ cells. The sequencing sample was made of naive CD8+ T cells sorted from blood. Every receptor here comes from a man aged 18 to 30 in good health.

This clone was seen just once. V and J are TRBV18 and TRBJ2-3; 8 nucleotides align to TRBD2. Germline assignment: CDR1 KGHSH and CDR2 LQKENI. The CDR3 length is 14 residues. Losses at the gene ends were 4 bases for V and 5 bases for J; bases not matched to a gene: 5. The DNA of the CDR3 is TGTGCCAGCTCACTATCGACTAGCGTAGATACGCAGTATTTT. Translated, it gives CASSLSTSVDTQYF. Combining the CDR3 with reference TRBV18 and TRBJ2-3 gives the whole variable domain NAGVMQNPRHLVRRRGQEARLRCSPMKGHSHVYWYRQLPEEGLKFMVYLQKENIIDESGMPKERFSAEFPKEGPSILRIQQVVRGDSAAYFCASSLSTSVDTQYFGPGTRLTVL.

The V gene is TRBV9, the J gene TRBJ2-7, with 8 bases matching TRBD2. The CDR3 contains 15 residues. V lost 0 bases to trimming and J lost 3 bases; unmatched junction nucleotides: 5. Germline V gene sequence: CDR1 SGDLS, CDR2 YYNGEE. CDR3 amino acids: CASSVDGTRDYEQYF. CDR3 coding DNA: TGTGCCAGCAGCGTAGATGGGACTAGGGACTACGAGCAGTACTTC.

The rearrangement uses TRBV6-1 and TRBJ2-1; TRBD2 matches 10 bases. Germline trimming cut 6 bases from V and 6 bases from J; bases unmatched to any gene: 8. The germline CDR1 and CDR2 sequences are MNHNS and SASEGT. The CDR3 is 15 amino acids. CDR3 bases: TGTGCCAGCAGCTTCGCCTGGACTAGCGGCAATGAGCAGTTCTTC. This gives the protein CASSFAWTSGNEQFF.

The rearrangement links TRBV5-4 to TRBJ2-7, with 9 positions matching TRBD2. Trimming took 4 bases from V and 2 from J; bases not matched to a gene: 7. The CDR3 loop spans 15 amino acids. The germline V gene has CDR1 SGHNT and CDR2 YYREEE (reference sequence). CDR3 loop: CASSPALAGAYEQYF. Here the CDR3 DNA reads TGTGCCAGCAGCCCCGCATTAGCGGGAGCCTACGAGCAGTACTTC.

About this clone: A much larger clone differs by one base, so this may be a read error. Distinct nucleotide sequences in the sample also encode this CDR3. This chain links TRBV7-9 with TRBJ1-1; the D is unclear. V dropped 5 bases and J dropped 1 base, with 5 bases sitting between them. Looked up from germline, CDR1 is SEHNR and CDR2 is FQNEAQ (reference sequence). CDR3 length equals 12 residues. The CDR3 DNA follows: TGTGCCAGCAGCGAGGGGAACACTGAAGCTTTCTTT. Translation: CASSEGNTEAFF.

V usage is TRBV5-6 and J usage is TRBJ2-3, with 7 bases lining up with TRBD2. Germline CDR1 SGHDT, CDR2 YYEEEE. CDR3 length: 16 residues. J lost 1 base, V lost 4 bases, and 9 bases had no gene match. CDR3 bases: TGTGCCAGCAGCCCTGAGGGAGGGACTCGCACAGATACGCAGTATTTT. It translates to CASSPEGGTRTDTQYF.

The chain employs TRBV7-9 and TRBJ2-7; D unclear. The CDR3 spans 14 residues. In germline, CDR1 is SEHNR, CDR2 FQNEAQ (reference sequence). V shed 4 bases and J shed 0 bases, with 10 bases lying between them. CDR3 sequence (DNA): TGTGCCAGCAGCTCCCTGGACCGCTCCTACGAGCAGTACTTC. Its protein is CASSSLDRSYEQYF.

In regard to this clone: The same CDR3 can be traced to other DNA sequences in this sample. The gene calls are TRBV9 and TRBJ1-1, with D uncertain. Germline values: CDR1 SGDLS, CDR2 YYNGEE. CDR3 length: 14 residues. V dropped 0 bases and J dropped 3 bases, with 9 bases sitting between them. The CDR3 DNA sequence: TGTGCCAGCAGCGTAGGAGGAGTAGACACTGAAGCTTTCTTT. Protein product: CASSVGGVDTEAFF.

V is TRBV18 and J is TRBJ1-4; D is unclear. V was cut by 4 bases and J by 3 bases, with 12 bases left in between. The CDR3 runs to 15 residues. Germline CDR1 reads KGHSH; CDR2 reads LQKENI. The CDR3 coding sequence is TGTGCCAGCTCACGTAAGCGGGAGCCTAATGAAAAACTGTTTTTT. Translation gives CASSRKREPNEKLFF.

The chain carries TRBV6-4 and TRBJ2-7; 10 bases map to TRBD2. Germline CDR1 is MRHNA and CDR2 is SNTAGT. The CDR3 has 16 amino acids. Germline trimming cut 2 bases from V and 2 bases from J; bases unmatched to any gene: 6. CDR3 protein: CASSDPGLAVTYEQYF. In nucleotides, the CDR3 is TGTGCCAGCAGTGACCCTGGACTAGCGGTTACCTACGAGCAGTACTTC.